This TCR beta chain is drawn from a study of PD-1 blockade in mismatch repair-deficient tumors. The time point: approximately 9-day in vitro stimulation with candidate neoantigen peptide 6. An identically run culture lacking peptide was the fold-change baseline. The repertoire was sequenced with immunoSEQ multiplex PCR; TCRdb's copy has only in-frame clones and lacks some. Among about 14,000 clones listed, about 88% were seen once. The CDR3 length is 13 residues. With 6 bases removed from V and 0 bases from J, the gap between germline ends came to 6 bases. Germline values: CDR1 MDHEN, CDR2 SYDVKM. For this clone: Its antigen is unidentified.

This specimen consisted of cells cultured in vitro, obtained from a patient treated with pembrolizumab. V usage is TRBV28 and J usage is TRBJ1-3; possibly TRBD1 for D (5 bases). The clonotype originates from an adult with mismatch repair-deficient cancer. CDR3 nucleotides: TGTGCCAGCAGAGACAGCTCTGGAAACACCATATATTTT. Translated: CASRDSSGNTIYF.